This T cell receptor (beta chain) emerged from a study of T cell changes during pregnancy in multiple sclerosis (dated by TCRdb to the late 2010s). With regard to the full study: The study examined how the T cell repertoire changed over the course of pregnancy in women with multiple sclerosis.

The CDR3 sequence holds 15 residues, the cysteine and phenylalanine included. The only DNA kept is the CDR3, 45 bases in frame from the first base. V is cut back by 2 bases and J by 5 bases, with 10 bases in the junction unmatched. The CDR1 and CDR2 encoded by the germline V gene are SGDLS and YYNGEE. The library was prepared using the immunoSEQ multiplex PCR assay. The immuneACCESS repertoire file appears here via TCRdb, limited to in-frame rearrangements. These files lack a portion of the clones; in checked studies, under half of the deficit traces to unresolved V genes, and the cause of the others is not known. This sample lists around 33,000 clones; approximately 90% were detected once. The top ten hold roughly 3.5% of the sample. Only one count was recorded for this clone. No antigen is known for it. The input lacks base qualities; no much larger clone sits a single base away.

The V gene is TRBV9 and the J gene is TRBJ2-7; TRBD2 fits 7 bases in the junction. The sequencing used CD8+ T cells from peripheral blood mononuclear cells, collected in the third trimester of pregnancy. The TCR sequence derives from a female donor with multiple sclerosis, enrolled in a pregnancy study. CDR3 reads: CASSVGGGRGNEQYF. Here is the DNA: TGTGCCAGCAGCGTTGGGGGAGGGCGGGGGAACGAGCAGTACTTC.